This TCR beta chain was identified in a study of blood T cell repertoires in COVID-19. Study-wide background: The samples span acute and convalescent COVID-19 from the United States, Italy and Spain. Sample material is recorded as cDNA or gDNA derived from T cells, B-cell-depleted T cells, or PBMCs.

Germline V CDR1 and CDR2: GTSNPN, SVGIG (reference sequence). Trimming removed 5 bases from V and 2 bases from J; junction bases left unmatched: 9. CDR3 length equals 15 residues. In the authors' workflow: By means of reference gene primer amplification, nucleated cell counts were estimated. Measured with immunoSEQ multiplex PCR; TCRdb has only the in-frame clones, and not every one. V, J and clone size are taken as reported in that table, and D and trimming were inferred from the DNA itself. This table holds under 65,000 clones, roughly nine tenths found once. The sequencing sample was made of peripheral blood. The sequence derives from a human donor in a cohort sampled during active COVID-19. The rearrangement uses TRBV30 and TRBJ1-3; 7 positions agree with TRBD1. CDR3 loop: CAWERDSTAGNTIYF. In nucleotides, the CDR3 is TGTGCCTGGGAAAGGGACAGCACAGCTGGAAACACCATATATTTT.